Shown below are 16 T cell receptor beta chains from a single sample sequenced in a study of multiple sclerosis patients with progressive multifocal leukoencephalopathy. Time point noted: before natalizumab initiation. Data came from immunoSEQ multiplex PCR; TCRdb stores just in-frame clones and leaves some out. The data show around 32,000 clones, roughly 92% seen once. The sample consisted of PBMCs. The receptor source for this set is a man aged 25-40 years with multiple sclerosis.

The chain combines TRBV9 with TRBJ1-2; TRBD1 might be the D (6 bases). The CDR3 is 13 amino acids. V was cut by 5 bases and J by 4 bases, with 12 bases left in between. CDR1 is SGDLS and CDR2 is YYNGEE in the germline V gene. The CDR3 DNA reads TGTGCCAGCAGTCCCGGGGGGCCCTATGGCTACACCTTC. Protein sequence: CASSPGGPYGYTF.

CDR3: CASSLGGSLTGELFF. The DNA of the CDR3 is TGTGCCAGCAGCTTAGGCGGGAGTCTAACCGGGGAGCTGTTTTTT. This chain joins TRBV11-3 and TRBJ2-2; 7 bases are shared with TRBD2. CDR3 length: 15 amino acids. Germline V CDR1 and CDR2: SGHNT, YENEEA. The V and J ends lost 1 base and 5 bases, in that order; junction bases with no gene match: 4.

V and J are TRBV6-1 and TRBJ2-3; no clear D. Trimming left V 1 base short and J 2 bases short, with 7 bases between. Germline values: CDR1 MNHNS, CDR2 SASEGT. This CDR3 has 14 residues. DNA of the CDR3: TGTGCCAGCAGTGAAGAGGGCAACACAGATACGCAGTATTTT. Residues: CASSEEGNTDTQYF.

This clone turned up a few times. The chain uses TRBV6-5 and TRBJ2-7; unclear D gene. CDR3 length: 16 amino acids. The ends were cut back, 0 bases at V and 4 bases at J, with 16 bases in the middle. Germline assignment: CDR1 MNHEY and CDR2 SVGAGI. For the CDR3, the DNA is TGTGCCAGCAGTTACTCGAATCTGGGAACCCTTTACGAGCAGTACTTC. Protein sequence: CASSYSNLGTLYEQYF.

The chain uses TRBV18 and TRBJ1-5; D call uncertain. There are 14 residues in the CDR3. Germline V gene data show CDR1 as KGHSH and CDR2 as LQKENI. V was cut by 3 bases and J by 9 bases, with 15 bases left in between. The CDR3, as DNA: TGTGCCAGCTCACCGAGGGAGGGCAGGTCGCCCCAGCATTTT. This translates into CASSPREGRSPQHF.

V gene TRBV7-9 combines with J gene TRBJ2-7; D may be TRBD1 (5 bases). V lost 4 bases to trimming and J lost 4 bases, with 11 bases between them. This CDR3 region has 13 residues. Per germline, CDR1 SEHNR and CDR2 FQNEAQ (reference sequence). Here the CDR3 DNA reads TGTGCCAGCAGCTATGACAGCCAGTACGAGCAGTACTTC. Translation: CASSYDSQYEQYF.

The V call is TRBV29-1, the J call TRBJ2-7, with a possible D match to TRBD2 (5 bases). The V end lost 4 bases, the J end lost 0 bases, and 7 bases lay between the germline ends. The CDR3 has 12 residues. Per germline, CDR1 SQVTM and CDR2 ANQGSEA. The CDR3 protein is CSVGGSSYEQYF. CDR3 coding DNA: TGCAGCGTTGGTGGGAGCTCCTACGAGCAGTACTTC.

The gene calls are TRBV7-9 and TRBJ2-1, with TRBD2 matching over 13 bases. Germline V gene lookup returns CDR1 SEHNR and CDR2 FQNEAQ (reference sequence). This CDR3 has 17 amino acids. V lost 5 bases to trimming and J lost 4 bases; unmatched junction nucleotides: 8. This CDR3 reads CASSLRTSGSLYNEQFF. CDR3 DNA sequence: TGTGCCAGCAGCCTACGGACTAGCGGGAGCCTATACAATGAGCAGTTCTTC.

This chain connects TRBV6-6 to TRBJ2-1; maybe TRBD1 (5 bases). V was cut by 2 bases and J by 9 bases, with 11 bases left in between. Germline V CDR1 and CDR2: MNHNY, SVGAGI (reference sequence). CDR3 size: 13 residues. This CDR3 reads CASSYGQGGEQFF. CDR3 in DNA: TGTGCCAGCAGTTACGGGCAGGGCGGTGAGCAGTTCTTC.

This clone has a single count. The rearrangement uses TRBV10-2 and TRBJ1-5; maybe TRBD1 (5 bases). The CDR3 consists of 12 residues. Per the germline V gene, CDR1 is WSHSY and CDR2 is SAAADI. V was clipped by 8 bases and J by 6 bases, with 11 bases between them. DNA for the CDR3: TGCGCCAGCGGGGGAAGGGGTCAGCCCCAGCATTTT. This sequence encodes CASGGRGQPQHF.

This chain joins TRBV6-5 and TRBJ2-7, with 8 positions matching TRBD1. The CDR3 covers 15 residues. Germline-derived CDR1 and CDR2 are MNHEY and SVGAGI. V lost 6 bases and J lost 2; bases outside the gene matches: 9. Here the CDR3 reads CASRTTGGTTYEQYV. In nucleotides, the CDR3 is TGTGCCAGCAGAACCACAGGGGGAACAACCTACGAGCAGTACGTC.

The chain carries TRBV7-9 and TRBJ1-5, with TRBD1 matching over 8 bases. The J segment lost 3 bases and the V segment lost 5 bases, leaving 9 bases of the junction unmatched. The CDR3 runs to 16 residues. The germline V gene has CDR1 SEHNR and CDR2 FQNEAQ (reference sequence). This chain's CDR3 is CASSGNRDRNNQPQHF. The CDR3 bases are TGTGCCAGCAGCGGCAACCGGGACAGGAACAATCAGCCCCAGCATTTT.

The rearrangement links TRBV27 to TRBJ2-5; 7 nucleotides line up with TRBD2. The CDR3 sequence is 12 residues long. Germline values: CDR1 MNHEY, CDR2 SMNVEV (reference sequence). Trimming took 4 bases from V and 11 from J; bases not matched to a gene: 7. This chain's CDR3 is CASSSGRGEQYF. The CDR3 DNA reads TGTGCCAGCAGTTCAGGACGGGGGGAGCAGTACTTC.

The chain joins TRBV5-4 to TRBJ2-3; 15 bases fit TRBD2. The CDR3 runs to 17 residues. Unmatched junction bases numbered 8, after V lost 4 bases and J lost 5 bases. In germline, CDR1 is SGHNT, CDR2 YYREEE (reference sequence). The DNA for the CDR3 is TGTGCCAGCAGCCCTGGACTAGCGGGAGGGAGGGGAGATACGCAGTATTTT. Translated, it gives CASSPGLAGGRGDTQYF.

V gene TRBV19 combines with J gene TRBJ2-6; the D is unclear. Germline V gene lookup returns CDR1 LNHDA and CDR2 SQIVND (reference sequence). This CDR3 is 15 amino acids long. Trimming left V 7 bases short and J 0 bases short, with 10 bases between. CDR3 DNA: TGTGCCAGTAATTGGCAGAGCTCTGGGGCCAACGTCCTGACTTTC. It yields the protein CASNWQSSGANVLTF.

Notes on this clone: Its ends do not fully match the called genes, so a read error is possible. V usage is TRBV7-9 and J usage is TRBJ1-4; D unresolved. The CDR3 extends over 12 amino acids. Germline CDR1 and CDR2: SEHNR and FQNEAQ (reference sequence). CDR3 amino acids: CASTLDWEKLFF. The CDR3 nucleotides are TGTGCCAGCACCTTAGACTGGGAAAAACTGTTTTTT.